This TCR beta chain derives from a study of blood T cells in healthy people across ages. At least ten counts were recorded for this clonotype. The antigen remains unidentified. PCR was performed a second time for about 7 to 11 cycles using a sample-barcoded 5' primer and a J-beta primer mix. One entry per CDR3 protein results from TCRdb running MiXCR on the 5' RACE reads. Here the sample spans around 1,700,000 distinct CDR3 sequences, about 28% being singletons. Whole-study findings and limits: Higher diversity, along with more naive CD4+ cells, distinguished long-lived donors from aged donors.

The CDR3 runs to 15 residues. Trimming at V came to 3 bases and at J to 3 bases, leaving 6 bases not matched to a gene. Per the germline V gene, CDR1 is MGHRA and CDR2 is YSYEKL. The TCR comes from a woman aged 25-40 years in good health. V gene TRBV4-1 combines with J gene TRBJ2-7; 9 bases are shared with TRBD1. Material for sequencing was blood. CDR3 DNA: TGCGCCAGCAGCCATCCGGGACAGGGAGGCTACGAGCAGTACTTC. Translated, it gives CASSHPGQGGYEQYF.